One sample yielded the 3 T cell receptor beta chains listed below, sequenced in a study of blood T cell repertoires in COVID-19. Some clones are missing from TCRdb's copy, which holds only in-frame ones; the method was immunoSEQ multiplex PCR. The profile shows 250,000 to 350,000 clones, roughly 89% of them singletons. Sequenced material: PBMCs or T cells enriched from blood (not recorded which). The receptors stem from a woman in her forties who had recovered from COVID-19.

This chain joins TRBV7-2 and TRBJ2-1; 9 bases agree with TRBD2. The trim removed 3 bases at V and 9 bases at J, leaving 9 bases unmatched. This CDR3 spans 15 amino acids. Germline V gives CDR1 SGHTA, CDR2 FQGNSA. CDR3 residues: CASSLFLREGGEQFF. The CDR3 region has the DNA TGTGCCAGCAGCTTGTTTCTGCGGGAGGGCGGTGAGCAGTTCTTC.

V gene TRBV7-9 combines with J gene TRBJ2-3, with 13 bases identical to TRBD2. Germline V CDR1 and CDR2: SEHNR, FQNEAQ (reference sequence). The CDR3 has 16 amino acids. V shed 2 bases, J shed 6 bases, and the junction held 5 bases outside the gene matches. CDR3 DNA sequence: TGTGCCAGCAGCTTAACTAGCGGGAGGGCCCGGGATACGCAGTATTTT. It specifies CASSLTSGRARDTQYF.

This chain joins TRBV28 and TRBJ2-7, with D maybe TRBD2 (7 bases). V lost 8 bases and J 1 base, leaving 15 bases between the germline ends. This CDR3 contains 14 residues. Germline assignment: CDR1 MDHEN and CDR2 SYDVKM. CDR3 loop: CASCKGGGSYEQYF. CDR3 nucleotides: TGTGCCAGCTGCAAGGGAGGGGGTTCCTACGAGCAGTACTTC.